This T cell receptor beta chain is drawn from a study of OX40 agonist ivuxolimab in advanced cancers. About the full investigation: Ivuxolimab, which targeted the costimulatory receptor OX40 (CD134), was an agonistic, fully human IgG2 monoclonal antibody. Intravenous ivuxolimab was administered to patients every 2 weeks at six dose levels: 0.01, 0.1, 0.3, 1.5, 3 and 10 mg/kg. Of the approximately 50 dose-escalation patients, hepatocellular carcinoma was present in 19, melanoma in approximately 15, renal cell carcinoma in 9 and head and neck cancer in 9. In the dose-escalation cohort, around four fifths of patients were male, and the mean age was approximately 60 years, with a range of 23 to 79. Prior anti-PD-1, anti-PD-L1 or anti-CTLA-4 therapy was permitted, and checkpoint inhibitors had been received by more than 35% of dose-escalation patients. Partial responses were achieved by three dose-escalation patients, of whom one had hepatocellular carcinoma and two had cutaneous melanoma. Peripheral TCRbeta sequencing aimed to test whether ivuxolimab altered TCR sequence diversity and caused clonal T-cell expansion. The paper reports the monotherapy dose-escalation portion (N of about 52 patients) of the phase I ivuxolimab trial.

Broad study findings and their caveats: Antigen specificity was not determined for the clonally expanded peripheral T cells. In the 0.1-3.0 mg/kg groups, partial responders were among the patients with the lowest normalized peripheral clonal expansion, particularly in CD8+ T cells. After ivuxolimab, more expanded clones were found on average in CD8+ T cells than in CD4+ T cells. Clonal expansion of both CD4+ and CD8+ blood T cells was observed from baseline to week 6 at doses 0.1 to 3.0 mg/kg. Low levels of normalized T-cell clonal expansion were also seen in some nonresponding patients.

From a lookup of the germline V gene (reference sequence), CDR1 and CDR2 are LNHDA and SQIVND. V is reduced by 3 bases and J by 0 bases, leaving a spacing of 10 bases between them. From cysteine to phenylalanine, the CDR3 is 15 amino acids long. Left in the record is the CDR3 DNA by itself, 45 bases read in frame from the first base. This clone came up a few times. The antigen it recognizes is unknown. No clone much larger than this one lies a single base away; base qualities are absent. Genomic DNA was extracted from sorted cells for sequencing of the TCRbeta CDR3 region. TCRbeta CDR3 regions were sequenced using the immunoSEQ Assay. TCRdb obtained this table from immuneACCESS and retained in-frame rearrangements with V and J assigned. These tables miss some clones; where compared with another copy, unresolved V genes account for less than half of the shortfall, and the remainder is unexplained. The sample table records 14,000 to 15,000 clones; about 90% of these occur just once. Together, the top ten hold 20% to 25% of the sample.

Patients with autoimmune disease history or receiving systemic immunosuppression were excluded from the trial. In every dose cohort, peripheral blood was drawn for TCR sequencing at baseline, cycle 4 day 1, and cycle 7 day 1. Samples were obtained from an open-label, multicenter, first-in-human phase I dose-escalation trial of ivuxolimab. The trial enrolled adults with locally advanced or metastatic head and neck squamous cell, hepatocellular, melanoma or renal cell carcinoma. Before TCR sequencing, CD4+ T cells and CD8+ T cells from peripheral blood were sorted into separate populations. Specimen: CD4+ or CD8+ T cells sorted from blood, collected in a trial of the OX40 agonist ivuxolimab. The sequence links TRBV19 to TRBJ2-3, with no D gene named confidently. The clonotype comes from an adult with an advanced solid tumor such as melanoma, head and neck, liver or kidney cancer. The CDR3 corresponds to CASSILQSSTDTQYF. Read as DNA, the sequence is TGTGCCAGTAGTATCCTCCAGTCGAGCACAGATACGCAGTATTTT.